This record covers a single TCR beta chain. In the original analysis: Estimated nucleated cell counts came from reference gene primer amplification. The data were produced by immunoSEQ multiplex PCR, yet TCRdb's version contains in-frame clones alone and is incomplete. V and J calls and clone size are those listed in that table; D and trimming were worked out from the DNA. The sample lists nearly 15,000 clones, around 82% seen once, with about 14% in the top ten. The sample comes from a study of blood T cell repertoires in COVID-19. Study in general: From the United States, Italy and Spain came samples of acute and convalescent COVID-19. The analysed material was cDNA or gDNA that came from T cells, B-cell-depleted T cells, or PBMCs.

The germline CDR1 and CDR2 sequences are LGHNA and YSLEER. This CDR3 comprises 17 residues. After removal of 1 base from V and 2 bases from J, the junction contained 8 bases not matched to a gene. The sample taken for sequencing was peripheral blood. V and J are TRBV4-3 and TRBJ2-3; 8 bases are shared with TRBD2. The receptor was isolated from a human donor in a cohort sampled during active COVID-19. CDR3 protein: CASSQGSGTRNTDTQYF. DNA of the CDR3: TGCGCCAGCAGCCAAGGCTCCGGGACTAGAAACACAGATACGCAGTATTTT.